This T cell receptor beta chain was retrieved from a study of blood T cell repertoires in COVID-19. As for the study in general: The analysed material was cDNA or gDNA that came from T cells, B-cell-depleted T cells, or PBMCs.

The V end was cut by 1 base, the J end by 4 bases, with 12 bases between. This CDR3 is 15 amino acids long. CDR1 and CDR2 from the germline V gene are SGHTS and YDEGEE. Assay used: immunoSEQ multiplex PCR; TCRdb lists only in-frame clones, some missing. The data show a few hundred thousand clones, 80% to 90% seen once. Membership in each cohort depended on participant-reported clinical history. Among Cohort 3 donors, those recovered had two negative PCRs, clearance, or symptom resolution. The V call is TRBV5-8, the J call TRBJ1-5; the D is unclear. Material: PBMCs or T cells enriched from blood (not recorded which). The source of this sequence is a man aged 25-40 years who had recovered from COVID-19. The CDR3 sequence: CASSLFTDLNQPQHF. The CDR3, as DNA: TGTGCCAGCAGCTTGTTCACGGACTTGAATCAGCCCCAGCATTTT.